Sequencing of this T cell receptor (beta chain) was carried out in a study of blood T cell repertoires in COVID-19. The wider study: Material from acute and convalescent COVID-19 was sourced from the United States, Italy and Spain. From T cells, B-cell-depleted T cells, or PBMCs came the material, which was cDNA or gDNA.

In the source study's methods: Counts of nucleated cells, estimated from reference gene primer amplification, were obtained. Repertoires were generated with immunoSEQ multiplex PCR, while TCRdb's copy carries only in-frame clones and drops some. V, J and clone size are those of that table, while D and trimming were read from the DNA. Of around 26,000 clones listed, around nine tenths are singletons. The sequencing input was peripheral blood. The TCR comes from a human donor in a cohort sampled during active COVID-19.

The CDR3 nucleotides are TGTGCCACCAGTGGAGAGTTTGGACTAGCGGGAGGCGATGAGCAGTTCTTC. Translation gives CATSGEFGLAGGDEQFF. The genes are TRBV24-1 and TRBJ2-1, with TRBD2 matching 14 bases. The CDR3 runs 17 residues. V lost 5 bases and J lost 8; bases outside the gene matches: 10. Germline CDR1 and CDR2: KGHDR and SFDVKD.